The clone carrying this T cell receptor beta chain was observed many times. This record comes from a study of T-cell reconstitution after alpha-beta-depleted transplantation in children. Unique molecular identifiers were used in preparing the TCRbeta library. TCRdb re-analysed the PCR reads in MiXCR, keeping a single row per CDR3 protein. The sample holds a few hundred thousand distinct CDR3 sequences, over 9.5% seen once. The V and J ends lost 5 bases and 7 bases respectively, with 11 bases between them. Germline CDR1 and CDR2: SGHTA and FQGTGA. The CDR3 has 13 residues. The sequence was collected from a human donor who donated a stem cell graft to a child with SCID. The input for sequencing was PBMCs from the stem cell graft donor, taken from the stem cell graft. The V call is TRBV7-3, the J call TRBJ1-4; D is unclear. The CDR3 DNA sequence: TGTGCCAGCAGCCAAGGCGTTGGTGAAAAACTGTTTTTT. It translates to CASSQGVGEKLFF.